The table lists the clone carrying this TCR beta chain with a few counts. Antigen unknown. This entry belongs to a study of T cell repertoires in cytomegalovirus infection. Background on the study: Indicated by public TCR beta signatures were CMV infection and matching HLA type.

TCRdb redid the calling of the reads with MiXCR, one entry per CDR3 protein. Of about 740,000 distinct CDR3 sequences listed, roughly a third were seen once; the top ten hold around 2.6%. Whole-study findings and limits: Totalled public TCR beta family frequency picked out people who carried CMV plus the relevant HLA. HLA-C-restricted CMV-specific TCR beta clonotypes were dominant in the ex vivo response.

Sequencing input: PBMCs. The TCR originated in a human donor in good health (CMV status not recorded). Some clones in this sample may be carry-over from other donors' samples.

The DNA of the CDR3 is TGTGCCAGCAGCTTAGAGGGGGGGACAGCGCTTGAAGCTTTCTTT. Its protein is CASSLEGGTALEAFF. The chain joins TRBV11-2 to TRBJ1-1, with TRBD1 identical over 7 bases. Looked up from germline, CDR1 is SGHAT and CDR2 is FQNNGV. The trim removed 0 bases at V and 7 bases at J, leaving 8 bases unmatched. The CDR3 has 15 residues.